This entry lists 18 T cell receptor beta chains sequenced from one sample in a study of blood T cell repertoires in COVID-19 (dated by TCRdb to about 2020). Libraries were made using the immunoSEQ multiplex PCR assay. As stored in TCRdb, this immuneACCESS dataset retains in-frame rearrangements with V and J assigned. A fraction of the clones does not appear; measured against another copy, unresolved V genes explain less than half of the discrepancy, and the remainder lacks a known reason. This sample gives around 100,000 clones in total; less than 85% of them show up just once. Of the sample, around 1.9% is held by the ten largest clones. Specimen: peripheral blood. Receptor source: a woman in her 70s with active or convalescent COVID-19.

The chain joins TRBV7-2 to TRBJ2-2, with D possibly being TRBD1 (6 bases). Deletions cut 5 bases from V and 3 bases from J, with 13 bases between. The CDR3 length is 15 residues. The V gene's germline CDR1 is SGHTA and CDR2 FQGNSA. CDR3 sequence: CASSLQGGDTGELFF. CDR3 in DNA: TGTGCCAGCAGCCTACAGGGTGGGGACACCGGGGAGCTGTTTTTT. Using reference TRBV7-2 and TRBJ2-2 for the parts outside the CDR3, the full variable domain is GAGVSQSPSNKVTEKGKDVELRCDPISGHTALYWYRQSLGQGLEFLIYFQGNSAPDKSGLPSDRFSAERTGGSVSTLTIQRTQQEDSAVYLCASSLQGGDTGELFFGEGSRLTVL.

This clone was observed a handful of times. The V gene is TRBV19, the J gene TRBJ1-2, with D perhaps TRBD1 (5 bases). Germline V lookup: CDR1 LNHDA, CDR2 SQIVND (reference sequence). The CDR3 loop spans 13 amino acids. Trimming pared 3 bases from V and 5 bases from J, leaving 10 bases between. The CDR3 region has the DNA TGTGCCAGTAGTATCCAGACAGCGTATGGCTACACCTTC. Translating gives CASSIQTAYGYTF.

This chain connects TRBV19 to TRBJ2-5, with D perhaps matching TRBD1 (5 bases). CDR1 is LNHDA and CDR2 is SQIVND in the germline V gene (reference sequence). The CDR3 totals 12 residues. V dropped 7 bases and J dropped 2 bases, with 8 bases sitting between them. CDR3 DNA sequence: TGTGCCAGTACAGGGCCACAAGAGACCCAGTACTTC. Its protein product is CASTGPQETQYF.

The chain couples TRBV24-1 to TRBJ2-1; possibly TRBD2 for D (6 bases). Between the trimmed V and J ends, which lost 3 bases and 6 bases, there was a span of 14 bases. The CDR3 is made up of 15 amino acids. Germline CDR1 KGHDR, CDR2 SFDVKD. The CDR3, as DNA: TGTGCCACCAGTGATACGACGGGAGTAGGCAATGAGCAGTTCTTC. This gives the protein CATSDTTGVGNEQFF.

This clone was recorded once. V and J are TRBV19 and TRBJ1-2; TRBD1 matches at 10 bases. With 6 bases clipped from V and 6 bases from J, the junction kept 7 bases outside the gene matches. The CDR3 consists of 14 residues. The germline V gene encodes CDR1 LNHDA and CDR2 SQIVND (reference sequence). The chain's CDR3 is CASSRRGTGDGYTF. The CDR3 DNA sequence: TGTGCCAGTAGCCGCCGCGGGACAGGGGATGGCTACACCTTC.

The V and J genes are TRBV5-3 and TRBJ2-1; 12 bases align to TRBD2. TRBV5-3 is placed among ORFs of uncertain function. The CDR3 length is 20 residues. V shed 5 bases, J shed 2 bases, and the junction held 17 bases outside the gene matches. In nucleotides, the CDR3 is TGTGCCAGAAGTCGTACACCTCTTAGGACTAGCGGGGTTCCCTACAATGAGCAGTTCTTC. Its protein is CARSRTPLRTSGVPYNEQFF.

This clone was picked up a small number of times. The chain links TRBV15 to TRBJ2-5, with D possibly TRBD2 on 6 matching bases. Germline CDR1 and CDR2: LNHNV and YYDKDF (reference sequence). The V end was cut by 3 bases, the J end by 2 bases, with 16 bases between. The CDR3 sequence is 16 residues long. Written as DNA, the CDR3 is TGTGCCACCAGCAGTTCCTTCGCGGGGTATCAAGAGACCCAGTACTTC. Amino acids: CATSSSFAGYQETQYF.

DNA for the CDR3: TGTGCCAGCAGCTCCCGGCGGGCGCCGTACAATGAGCAGTTCTTC. Amino acid sequence: CASSSRRAPYNEQFF. The gene calls are TRBV12-1 and TRBJ2-1; the D call TRBD2 from the table was never checked on the DNA. TRBV12-1 is a documented pseudogene. The CDR3 is made up of 15 amino acids.

This clone was observed a handful of times. This rearrangement joins TRBV28 to TRBJ2-5, with D perhaps TRBD2 (6 bases). CDR3 length: 14 amino acids. V lost 1 base and J 2 bases, leaving 8 bases between the germline ends. Germline V CDR1 and CDR2: MDHEN, SYDVKM. The CDR3 loop reads CASSLLGLQETQYF. In nucleotides, the CDR3 is TGTGCCAGCAGTTTATTGGGACTGCAAGAGACCCAGTACTTC.

The rearrangement links TRBV2 to TRBJ1-6; 10 bases line up with TRBD1. The CDR3 sequence is 13 residues long. Germline CDR1 and CDR2: SNHLY and FYNNEI. V dropped 6 bases and J dropped 9; count of bases not matched to a gene: 2. The CDR3 DNA follows: TGTGCCAGCAGCCGGGACAGGGGTTCACCCCTCCACTTT. Amino acid sequence: CASSRDRGSPLHF.

This clone appeared a few times. This chain joins TRBV25-1 and TRBJ1-2, with 9 bases lining up with TRBD1. This CDR3 contains 15 residues. Unmatched junction bases numbered 7, after V lost 3 bases and J lost 5 bases. Germline CDR1 reads MGHDK; CDR2 reads SYGVNS. The CDR3 loop reads CASSDPGTGKYGYTF. The CDR3 coding sequence is TGTGCCAGCAGTGACCCTGGGACAGGGAAATATGGCTACACCTTC.

The V call is TRBV2, the J call TRBJ1-1; 9 bases are a match to TRBD1. CDR1 and CDR2 (germline): SNHLY, FYNNEI. This CDR3 region has 12 residues. V dropped 3 bases and J dropped 12; count of bases not matched to a gene: 5. The CDR3 sequence: CASSEDRGTSFF. The CDR3 DNA is TGTGCCAGCAGTGAGGACAGGGGTACATCTTTCTTT.

The gene calls are TRBV11-1 and TRBJ2-5; 9 nucleotides line up with TRBD1. This CDR3 has 14 residues. The germline V gene has CDR1 SGHAT and CDR2 FQDESV (reference sequence). The ends lost 4 bases at V and 5 bases at J; junction bases unmatched: 5. CDR3 region: CASSYRGPRETQYF. In nucleotides, the CDR3 is TGTGCCAGCAGCTACAGGGGGCCCCGGGAGACCCAGTACTTC.

The V call is TRBV19, the J call TRBJ1-1, with D perhaps matching TRBD1 (5 bases). V lost 5 bases and J lost 3, with 7 bases in between. CDR1 LNHDA and CDR2 SQIVND come from the germline V gene (reference sequence). The CDR3 has 12 amino acids. The DNA for the CDR3 is TGTGCCAGTAGTGACAGCTACACTGAAGCTTTCTTT. This gives the protein CASSDSYTEAFF.

The chain recombines TRBV7-2 with TRBJ2-7, with no clear D. Germline values: CDR1 SGHTA, CDR2 FQGNSA. Trimming stripped 5 bases from V and 2 bases from J, with 13 bases between. The CDR3 covers 14 residues. Here the CDR3 DNA reads TGTGCCAGCAGCCCTCGACTCCTAACCTACGAGCAGTACTTC. Protein sequence: CASSPRLLTYEQYF.

The V and J genes are TRBV18 and TRBJ2-1; 8 bases line up with TRBD2. The CDR3 extends over 15 amino acids. J gave up 6 bases and V 3 bases, and 7 bases lay outside the gene matches. Per the germline V gene, CDR1 is KGHSH and CDR2 is LQKENI. The CDR3 region is CASSPFSGALNEQFF. The CDR3 region has the DNA TGTGCCAGCTCACCCTTTAGCGGGGCCCTCAATGAGCAGTTCTTC.

This chain connects TRBV6-2 or TRBV6-3 to TRBJ2-2; 11 nucleotides agree with TRBD1. Germline V gene data show CDR1 as MNHEY and CDR2 as SVGEGT. The length of the CDR3 is 16 residues. V lost 2 bases, J lost 7 bases, and 6 bases stayed unmatched. This chain's CDR3 is CASSYRDRGVGGELFF. For the CDR3, the DNA is TGTGCCAGCAGTTACAGGGACAGGGGGGTCGGCGGGGAGCTGTTTTTT.

This clone was observed once. The chain couples TRBV5-6 to TRBJ1-2; D gene unclear. Germline CDR1 reads SGHDT; CDR2 reads YYEEEE. The CDR3 loop spans 13 amino acids. V was pared by 0 bases and J by 5 bases, with 8 bases between. CDR3 amino acids: CASSLAGYYGYTF. In nucleotides, the CDR3 is TGTGCCAGCAGCTTGGCCGGGTATTATGGCTACACCTTC.